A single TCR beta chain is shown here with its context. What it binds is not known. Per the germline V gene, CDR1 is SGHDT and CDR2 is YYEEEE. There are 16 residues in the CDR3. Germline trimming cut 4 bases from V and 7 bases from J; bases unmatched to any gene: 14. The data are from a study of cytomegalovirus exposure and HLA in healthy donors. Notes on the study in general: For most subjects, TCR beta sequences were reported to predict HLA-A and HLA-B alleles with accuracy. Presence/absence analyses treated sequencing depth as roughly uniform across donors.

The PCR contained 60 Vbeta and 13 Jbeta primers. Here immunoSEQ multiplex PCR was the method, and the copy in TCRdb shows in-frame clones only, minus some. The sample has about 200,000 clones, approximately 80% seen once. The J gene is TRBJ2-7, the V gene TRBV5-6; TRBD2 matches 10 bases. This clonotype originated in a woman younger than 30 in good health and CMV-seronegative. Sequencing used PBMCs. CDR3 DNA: TGTGCCAGCAGCCCAGGAGCGAGCGGGAGGGCGTGGGAGCAGTACTTC. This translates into CASSPGASGRAWEQYF.